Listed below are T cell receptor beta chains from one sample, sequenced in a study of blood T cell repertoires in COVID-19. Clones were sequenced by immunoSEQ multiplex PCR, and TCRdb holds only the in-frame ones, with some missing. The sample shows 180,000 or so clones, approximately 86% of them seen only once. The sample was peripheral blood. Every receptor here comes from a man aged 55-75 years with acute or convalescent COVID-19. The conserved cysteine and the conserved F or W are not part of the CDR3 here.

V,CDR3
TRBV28,ASSADQGGLNEQF
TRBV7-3,ASSRGANEKLF
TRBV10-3,AISERGQANNEQF
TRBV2,ASGRGGSSEKLF
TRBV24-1,ATSDLGQGADTQY
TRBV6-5,ASSPGGSTYEQY
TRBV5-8,ASSLDMVGAF
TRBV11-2,ASALMAGAYTGELF
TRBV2,ASSRQGVSNQPQH
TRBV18,ASSPRTSGTVTGELF
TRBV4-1,ASSQVAGGLAGELF
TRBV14,ASSQMGGPGYIQY
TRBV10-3,AVSQMNTEAF
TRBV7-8,ASRGVITGELF
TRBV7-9,ASSLGGFGRGNTEAF
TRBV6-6,ASSSPDRGEGQPQH
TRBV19,ASSVGGGSYNEQF
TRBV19,ASSGTAAANYGYT
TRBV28,ASSRSGTGFNSPLH
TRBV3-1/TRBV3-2,ASSQETGGAQY
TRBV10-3,ATRGTGATDYTGELF
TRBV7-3,ASSSTTGGNEQY
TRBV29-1,SVWAGGNTEAF